These T cell receptor beta chains were read from a single sample in a study of blood T cell repertoires in COVID-19. Assay: immunoSEQ multiplex PCR; the TCRdb copy retains only in-frame clones and omits some. The sample records around 120,000 clones, roughly 90% being singletons. Sequencing was done on a sample of peripheral blood. The source is a man aged 50-59 years with acute or convalescent COVID-19. Both conserved end residues are part of each CDR3. The D gene is left open where the match is weak. Part of the rows lack a size; the others show once, few, many or a class for expanded clones.

V	J	size	D	length	CDR3	DNA
TRBV10-3	TRBJ2-1	NA	NA	15	CAISEMDSALNEQFF	TGTGCCATCAGTGAGATGGACAGTGCCCTCAATGAGCAGTTCTTC
TRBV27	TRBJ1-5	few	NA	12	CASRSGRQPQHF	TGTGCCAGCAGGTCTGGCCGTCAGCCCCAGCATTTT
TRBV5-4	TRBJ2-7	few	TRBD2	15	CASSLGLAGDVEQYF	TGTGCCAGCAGCTTGGGTTTAGCGGGAGACGTCGAGCAGTACTTC
TRBV30	TRBJ2-2	NA	TRBD1	13	CAGRQGRSGELFF	TGTGCCGGTAGACAGGGGAGGTCCGGGGAGCTGTTTTTT
TRBV5-1	TRBJ2-1	NA	TRBD2	15	CASRVGLAEYNEQFF	TGCGCCAGCAGGGTTGGGCTAGCGGAATACAATGAGCAGTTCTTC
TRBV19	TRBJ1-2	NA	TRBD1	13	CASSARTGPIYTF	TGTGCCAGTAGTGCCCGGACAGGGCCGATCTACACCTTC
TRBV21-1	TRBJ1-5	few	NA	16	CASRGDRDSGNQPQHF	TGTGCCAGCAGGGGAGACCGGGACAGTGGCAATCAGCCCCAGCATTTT
TRBV19	TRBJ2-1	NA	TRBD2	14	CASSSSGVYNEQFF	TGTGCCAGTAGTTCCAGCGGGGTCTACAATGAGCAGTTCTTC
TRBV19	TRBJ1-5	once	NA	14	CASSAATVGQPQHF	TGTGCCAGTAGTGCCGCGACAGTGGGACAGCCCCAGCATTTT
TRBV7-2	TRBJ1-6	NA	NA	14	CASSLTVYNSPLHF	TGTGCCAGCAGCTTAACAGTCTATAATTCACCCCTCCACTTT
TRBV24-1	TRBJ2-1	NA	NA	13	CATQPSVTNEQFF	TGTGCCACCCAACCTAGTGTAACGAATGAGCAGTTCTTC
TRBV6-1	TRBJ2-5	NA	TRBD2	16	CASSESLLAGQETQYF	TGTGCCAGCAGTGAATCTTTGCTAGCGGGACAAGAGACCCAGTACTTC
TRBV30	TRBJ2-2	NA	NA	14	CAWSEGLSTGELFF	TGTGCCTGGAGTGAGGGGCTTTCCACCGGGGAGCTGTTTTTT
TRBV12-3/TRBV12-4	TRBJ1-2	NA	TRBD1	13	CASSRQGVRGYTF	TGTGCCAGCAGTAGACAGGGGGTTAGGGGCTACACCTTC
TRBV7-9	TRBJ1-5	NA	NA	12	CASSLNLWPQHF	TGTGCCAGCAGCTTAAATCTATGGCCCCAGCATTTT
TRBV6-1	TRBJ2-3	NA	TRBD2	16	CASSGWEGLSTDTQYF	TGTGCCAGCAGTGGCTGGGAGGGACTCAGCACAGATACGCAGTATTTT
TRBV19	TRBJ1-5	NA	NA	15	CASSMGPYSNQPQHF	TGTGCCAGTAGTATGGGCCCATATAGCAATCAGCCCCAGCATTTT
TRBV3-1/TRBV3-2	TRBJ2-7	NA	NA	15	CASSRRQASSYEQYF	TGTGCCAGCAGCCGAAGACAGGCCTCTTCCTACGAGCAGTACTTC
TRBV5-1	TRBJ2-3	NA	TRBD2	15	CASSSGLAGPDTQYF	TGCGCCAGCAGCTCGGGACTAGCGGGACCAGATACGCAGTATTTT
TRBV5-6	TRBJ1-5	NA	NA	14	CASSLGGSNQPQHF	TGTGCCAGCAGCTTGGGGGGCAGCAATCAGCCCCAGCATTTT
TRBV7-9	TRBJ2-2	NA	TRBD2	19	CASSPLAGRVSGDRGELFF	TGTGCCAGCAGCCCGCTAGCGGGCAGGGTTTCAGGGGATAGGGGGGAGCTGTTTTTT
TRBV19	TRBJ1-2	NA	TRBD1	13	CASSQGAGYGYTF	TGTGCCAGTAGCCAGGGGGCCGGATATGGCTACACCTTC
TRBV19	TRBJ2-7	NA	NA	14	CASSIGATGYEQYF	TGTGCCAGTAGTATTGGGGCGACGGGCTACGAGCAGTACTTC
TRBV7-2	TRBJ2-3	NA	TRBD2	17	CASSANFLAGLTDTQYF	TGTGCCAGCAGCGCCAATTTCCTAGCGGGGCTAACAGATACGCAGTATTTT
TRBV7-9	TRBJ2-1	NA	TRBD2	16	CASSLAQTSGRSGQFF	TGTGCCAGCAGCTTAGCCCAGACTAGCGGGAGATCCGGGCAGTTCTTC
TRBV29-1	TRBJ2-7	once	NA	12	CSVLSGKGEQYF	TGCAGCGTCCTATCAGGGAAGGGCGAGCAGTACTTC
TRBV18	TRBJ2-5	NA	TRBD2	18	CASSPVTVGLAGLETQYF	TGTGCCAGCTCACCAGTTACCGTGGGACTAGCGGGATTAGAGACCCAGTACTTC
TRBV5-1	TRBJ2-4	NA	NA	16	CASSPTGTLAKNIQYF	TGCGCCAGCAGCCCAACAGGCACTCTAGCCAAAAACATTCAGTACTTC
TRBV9	TRBJ2-7	NA	TRBD1	13	CASSRGTDYEQYF	TGTGCCAGCAGCAGAGGGACAGATTACGAGCAGTACTTC
TRBV18	TRBJ1-3	NA	TRBD1	15	CASSQRDSTGNTIYF	TGTGCCAGCTCCCAACGGGACAGTACTGGAAACACCATATATTTT
TRBV5-5	TRBJ1-1	NA	NA	13	CASSLGQWTEAFF	TGTGCCAGCAGCTTGGGTCAGTGGACTGAAGCTTTCTTT
TRBV19	TRBJ1-5	NA	NA	17	CASSNPGEPYSNQPQHF	TGTGCCAGTAGTAACCCAGGGGAACCTTATAGCAATCAGCCCCAGCATTTT
TRBV24-1	TRBJ1-2	NA	NA	10	CAPKSPGYTF	TGTGCCCCGAAGAGCCCTGGCTACACCTTC
TRBV12-3/TRBV12-4	TRBJ2-3	NA	NA	13	CASSFLSTDTQYF	TGTGCCAGCAGTTTTCTTAGTACAGATACGCAGTATTTT
TRBV24-1	TRBJ2-7	once	TRBD1	15	CATSDFGDRAYEQYF	TGTGCCACCAGTGATTTCGGGGACAGAGCCTACGAGCAGTACTTC
TRBV7-8	TRBJ2-7	NA	TRBD2	15	CASSLPGGPSGEQYF	TGTGCCAGCAGCTTACCGGGAGGGCCCTCGGGAGAGCAGTACTTC
TRBV18	TRBJ2-5	NA	TRBD1	15	CASSPLGTGPGTQYF	TGTGCCAGCTCACCGTTGGGGACAGGGCCGGGGACCCAGTACTTC
TRBV5-4	TRBJ2-3	NA	TRBD2	15	CASSFSSGSTDTQYF	TGTGCCAGCAGCTTCTCTAGCGGGAGTACAGATACGCAGTATTTT
TRBV3-1/TRBV3-2	TRBJ1-1	few	NA	15	CASSQGISGDTEAFF	TGTGCCAGCAGCCAGGGGATCTCGGGGGACACTGAAGCTTTCTTT
TRBV7-9	TRBJ1-2	NA	TRBD1	13	CASSSGQGGGYTF	TGTGCCAGCAGCTCGGGACAGGGCGGAGGCTACACCTTC
TRBV5-1	TRBJ1-4	NA	TRBD1	14	CASSPDRVNEKLFF	TGCGCCAGCAGCCCGGACAGGGTGAATGAAAAACTGTTTTTT
TRBV10-2	TRBJ2-1	NA	TRBD2	15	CASSESASGKNEQFF	TGCGCCAGCAGTGAGTCGGCTAGCGGGAAGAATGAGCAGTTCTTC
TRBV6-5	TRBJ2-2	NA	TRBD1	15	CASKPDRSNTGELFF	TGTGCCAGCAAACCGGACAGGTCGAACACCGGGGAGCTGTTTTTT
TRBV5-6	TRBJ1-3	NA	NA	15	CASSFKGQSGNTIYF	TGTGCCAGCAGCTTCAAGGGGCAGTCTGGAAACACCATATATTTT
TRBV30	TRBJ2-7	NA	TRBD2	15	CAWSLGLAGRYEQYF	TGTGCCTGGAGTCTCGGTCTAGCGGGCCGCTACGAGCAGTACTTC
TRBV7-9	TRBJ1-5	NA	TRBD1	15	CASSPGTGLNQPQHF	TGTGCCAGCAGTCCTGGGACAGGCCTCAATCAGCCCCAGCATTTT